A single sample gave rise to the 10 T cell receptor beta chains below, sequenced in a study of T cell responses to AZD1222 COVID-19 vaccine (dated by TCRdb to the early 2020s). This specimen's time point label, interpreted: baseline before first vaccination. The method was the immunoSEQ multiplex PCR assay. TCRdb holds this immuneACCESS table with in-frame rearrangements only. Some clones are missing; in checked studies, unresolved V genes explain under half, and the rest has no known cause. This sample gives around 150,000 clones in total; about 91% of them show up just once. The ten biggest clones cover roughly 2% of the sample. Sequenced here: peripheral blood, sampled on day 0 of AZD1222 vaccination. The receptors were sampled from an adult in good health.

The chain recombines TRBV6-2 or TRBV6-3 with TRBJ2-5; D gene uncertain. This CDR3 has 14 residues. Germline V gene lookup returns CDR1 MNHEY and CDR2 SVGEGT. V lost 3 bases, J lost 3 bases, and 11 bases lay in between. CDR3 region: CASSYFEPKETQYF. CDR3 DNA: TGTGCCAGCAGTTATTTCGAGCCCAAAGAGACCCAGTACTTC.

The CDR3 region is CASSHRGQGTEAFF. The CDR3 coding sequence is TGTGCCAGCAGCCACAGGGGCCAGGGCACTGAAGCTTTCTTT. The chain joins TRBV14 to TRBJ1-1, with D perhaps TRBD1 (6 bases). Per germline, CDR1 SGHDN and CDR2 FVKESK. The CDR3 is 14 amino acids. V was clipped by 3 bases and J by 4 bases, with 12 bases between them. The full variable domain, its missing parts supplied by reference TRBV14 and TRBJ1-1, is EAGVTQFPSHSVIEKGQTVTLRCDPISGHDNLYWYRRVMGKEIKFLLHFVKESKQDESGMPNNRFLAERTGGTYSTLKVQPAELEDSGVYFCASSHRGQGTEAFFGQGTRLTVV.

J is TRBJ1-5 and V is TRBV7-6, with D tentatively TRBD1 (6 bases). CDR3 length: 15 residues. V was cut by 1 base and J by 6 bases, with 13 bases left in between. The germline V gene has CDR1 SGHVS and CDR2 FNYEAQ. In DNA, the CDR3 is TGTGCCAGCAGCTTAGGTGGGGGGCAGGGTCAGCCCCAGCATTTT. It specifies CASSLGGGQGQPQHF.

The V and J genes are TRBV6-5 and TRBJ2-7; no definite D call. Between the trimmed V and J ends, which lost 6 bases and 3 bases, there was a span of 9 bases. This CDR3 contains 12 residues. CDR1 is MNHEY and CDR2 is SVGAGI in the germline V gene. In DNA, the CDR3 is TGTGCCAGCAGCCGGACCAACTACGAGCAGTACTTC. This translates into CASSRTNYEQYF.

The rearrangement uses TRBV2 and TRBJ2-1; a possible D gene is TRBD2 (6 bases). This CDR3 spans 12 amino acids. CDR1 is SNHLY, CDR2 FYNNEI, per germline. V was cut by 6 bases and J by 6 bases, with 9 bases left in between. CDR3: CASSWRVNEQFF. CDR3 coding DNA: TGTGCCAGCAGCTGGAGGGTCAATGAGCAGTTCTTC.

The chain employs TRBV19 and TRBJ1-2, with 8 positions matching TRBD1. The germline CDR1 and CDR2 sequences are LNHDA and SQIVND (reference sequence). V lost 6 bases, J lost 7 bases, and 16 bases stayed unmatched. This CDR3 has 16 residues. The CDR3 is CASSQLTGTGPIGYTF. CDR3 nucleotides: TGTGCCAGTAGCCAGTTAACCGGGACAGGCCCAATTGGCTACACCTTC.

The CDR3 DNA reads TGTGCCAGCAGCCCATCAGGGGGTTCTGGTGGCTACACCTTC. The encoded protein is CASSPSGGSGGYTF. This sequence joins TRBV9 and TRBJ1-2; TRBD1 matches at 7 bases. There are 14 residues in the CDR3. Trimming cost V 4 bases and J 7 bases; bases outside gene matches: 10. CDR1 and CDR2 (germline): SGDLS, YYNGEE.

The V and J genes are TRBV6-5 and TRBJ1-5; tentatively, D is TRBD1 (6 bases). CDR1 and CDR2 from the germline V gene are MNHEY and SVGAGI. CDR3 size: 14 residues. Between the trimmed V and J ends, which lost 7 bases and 2 bases, there was a span of 12 bases. Here the CDR3 DNA reads TGTGCCAGCACCCCGGGGGCAGGCAATCAGCCCCAGCATTTT. This sequence encodes CASTPGAGNQPQHF.

The chain recombines TRBV2 with TRBJ2-7; TRBD1 matches at 7 bases. Trimming removed 6 bases from V and 2 bases from J; junction bases left unmatched: 4. The CDR3 has 13 residues. CDR1 and CDR2 from the germline V gene are SNHLY and FYNNEI. The chain's CDR3 is CASRTGSTYEQYF. In nucleotides, the CDR3 is TGTGCCAGCAGGACAGGGAGCACCTACGAGCAGTACTTC.

The V gene is TRBV29-1, the J gene TRBJ2-2, with a weak D call TRBD2 (7 bases). The CDR3 loop spans 16 amino acids. The V end lost 7 bases, the J end lost 1 base, and 19 bases lay between the germline ends. From germline, CDR1 is SQVTM and CDR2 ANQGSEA. The CDR3 loop is CSGQGGEKENTGELFF. CDR3 nucleotide sequence: TGCAGCGGCCAAGGGGGGGAGAAGGAGAACACCGGGGAGCTGTTTTTT.